A selection of T cell receptor beta chains follows, all from one sample in a study of control samples from healthy donors and cancer patients. The data were produced by immunoSEQ multiplex PCR, yet TCRdb's version contains in-frame clones alone and is incomplete. The sample consists of about 130,000 clones, roughly nine tenths of them appearing once. The sequencing input was PBMCs. The receptors stem from a man in his fifties or sixties with head and neck cancer. CDR3s include the opening cysteine and the closing phenylalanine or tryptophan. The D gene is left open where the match is weak. For some rows the clone size is stated as once, few or many, or as a class when expanded; others skip it.

J gene	V gene	clone size	D gene	CDR3 DNA	CDR3 protein
TRBJ1-2	TRBV6-5	.	.	TGTGCCAGCAGGTCCTACCGGGGAGATGGCTACACCTTC	CASRSYRGDGYTF
TRBJ1-1	TRBV28	.	.	TGTGCCAGCAGTTTAAATAAGGTTTGGGCTGAAGCTTTCTTT	CASSLNKVWAEAFF
TRBJ2-1	TRBV6-5	once	TRBD1	TGTGCCAGCAGGGGGACAGGGGACTCCTACAATGAGCAGTTCTTC	CASRGTGDSYNEQFF
TRBJ1-1	TRBV30	.	.	TGTGCCTGGAGTGTACTTGGGGGAGTGACTGAAGCTTTCTTT	CAWSVLGGVTEAFF
TRBJ2-5	TRBV10-3	.	TRBD2	TGTGCCATCAGCGGGGTAGCGGGGGGGAAAGAGACCCAGTACTTC	CAISGVAGGKETQYF
TRBJ2-7	TRBV6-2/TRBV6-3	.	TRBD1	TGTGCCAGCAGTTTGGACCGGGACAGGGGGATCTACGAGCAGTACTTC	CASSLDRDRGIYEQYF
TRBJ1-3	TRBV5-8	.	.	TGTGCCAGCAGCTGGGGGGACTCTGGAAACACCATATATTTT	CASSWGDSGNTIYF
TRBJ2-7	TRBV18	.	.	TGTGCCAGCTCACCCCCCGACCCAGGGGGGGAGCAGTACTTC	CASSPPDPGGEQYF
TRBJ2-5	TRBV18	few	.	TGTGCCAGCTCACCCGAAGAGGGGACCCAGTACTTC	CASSPEEGTQYF
TRBJ2-5	TRBV5-4	.	TRBD2	TGTGCCAGCAGGGGTGGACTAGCGGGGCAAGAGACCCAGTACTTC	CASRGGLAGQETQYF
TRBJ1-1	TRBV28	.	.	TGTGCCAGCAGGAGCCGTAAGAACACTGAAGCTTTCTTT	CASRSRKNTEAFF
TRBJ1-5	TRBV3-1/TRBV3-2	.	.	TGTGCCAGCAGCCAAGAGAAGGGTCAGCCCCAGCATTTT	CASSQEKGQPQHF
TRBJ2-7	TRBV5-1	.	.	TGCGCCAGCAGCTTGGTAGCCGGGGCGGCCGAGCAGTACTTC	CASSLVAGAAEQYF
TRBJ2-7	TRBV7-2	.	TRBD2	TGTGCCAGCAGCACAACTAGCGGGCCCTACGAGCAGTACTTC	CASSTTSGPYEQYF
TRBJ1-6	TRBV5-1	.	.	TGCGCCAGCAGCAAGGACTACGGGGCCCGAGATTCACCCCTCCACTTT	CASSKDYGARDSPLHF
TRBJ2-5	TRBV19	once	TRBD2	TGTGCCAGCAGACTAGCGGGAGGAGAGACCCAGTACTTC	CASRLAGGETQYF
TRBJ2-4	TRBV7-9	.	.	TGTGCCAGCAGCTTCGAGGGTGGGAACATTCAGTACTTC	CASSFEGGNIQYF
TRBJ2-1	TRBV3-1/TRBV3-2	.	.	TGTGCCAGCAGCCAATTGCCCTCCGGGTTTGAGCAGTTCTTC	CASSQLPSGFEQFF
TRBJ2-7	TRBV27	.	.	TGTGCCAGCAGTTTAAAAGGTTTCTCCTACGAGCAGTACTTC	CASSLKGFSYEQYF
TRBJ1-1	TRBV7-3	.	.	TGTGCCAGCAGCCATGGACAGAACACTGAAGCTTTCTTT	CASSHGQNTEAFF
TRBJ2-3	TRBV28	once	.	TGTGCCAGCAGTTTGTTCAGGGGAAGAGCAGATACGCAGTATTTT	CASSLFRGRADTQYF
TRBJ2-6	TRBV10-3	.	.	TGTGCCATCAGTGAAGGATCTGGGGCCAACGTCCTGACTTTC	CAISEGSGANVLTF
TRBJ2-7	TRBV2	.	TRBD1	TGTGCCAGCAGTGCGACAGGGGGAGGCGAGCAGTACTTC	CASSATGGGEQYF
TRBJ2-5	TRBV25-1	.	.	TGTGCCAGCAGTCCGGAGACTCGGGCAGAGACCCAGTACTTC	CASSPETRAETQYF
TRBJ2-7	TRBV2	.	.	TGTGCCAGCAGGGAGGCCTACGAGCAGTACTTC	CASREAYEQYF
TRBJ1-4	TRBV5-1	.	TRBD1	TGCGCCAGCAGCGCGGGACAGGGTCTGGCTAATGAAAAACTGTTTTTT	CASSAGQGLANEKLFF
TRBJ2-7	TRBV5-8	.	.	TGTGCCAGCAGCCCTGCAATTTACGAGCAGTACTTC	CASSPAIYEQYF
TRBJ1-6	TRBV30	.	TRBD1	TGTGCCTGGAGTTACACCACCGGGACAGGGGTGGGGTCACCCCTCCACTTT	CAWSYTTGTGVGSPLHF
TRBJ1-3	TRBV6-5	.	TRBD1	TGTGCCAGCAACAGGGGCTTTGGGGCTGGAAACACCATATATTTT	CASNRGFGAGNTIYF
TRBJ2-7	TRBV19	.	TRBD2	TGTGCCAGTAGCGAGGGACTAGCCCGCGACGAGCAGTACTTC	CASSEGLARDEQYF
TRBJ2-2	TRBV27	.	TRBD1	TGTGCCAGCAGTTTACGGACAGGGGGCACCGGGGAGCTGTTTTTT	CASSLRTGGTGELFF
TRBJ1-2	TRBV19	.	TRBD1	TGTGCCAGTAGAGTAGGGGACAGGAAGGACTATGGCTACACCTTC	CASRVGDRKDYGYTF
TRBJ2-1	TRBV5-1	.	TRBD2	TGCGCCAGCGGACCCGGAAGTAGCGGGGTCTACAATGAGCAGTTCTTC	CASGPGSSGVYNEQFF
TRBJ2-3	TRBV5-1	.	.	TGCGCCAGCAGCATAAGCACAGATACGCAGTATTTT	CASSISTDTQYF
TRBJ2-3	TRBV5-8	.	TRBD1	TGTGCCAGCAGCTACCACAGGGGAGGCACAGATACGCAGTATTTT	CASSYHRGGTDTQYF
TRBJ1-5	TRBV28	.	.	TGTGCCAGCAGTACTCGGGGCGGGCCCGGGGATCAGCCCCAGCATTTT	CASSTRGGPGDQPQHF
TRBJ2-1	TRBV18	.	.	TGTGCCAGCTCACCGTCCCCCTCTGTCAATGAGCAGTTCTTC	CASSPSPSVNEQFF